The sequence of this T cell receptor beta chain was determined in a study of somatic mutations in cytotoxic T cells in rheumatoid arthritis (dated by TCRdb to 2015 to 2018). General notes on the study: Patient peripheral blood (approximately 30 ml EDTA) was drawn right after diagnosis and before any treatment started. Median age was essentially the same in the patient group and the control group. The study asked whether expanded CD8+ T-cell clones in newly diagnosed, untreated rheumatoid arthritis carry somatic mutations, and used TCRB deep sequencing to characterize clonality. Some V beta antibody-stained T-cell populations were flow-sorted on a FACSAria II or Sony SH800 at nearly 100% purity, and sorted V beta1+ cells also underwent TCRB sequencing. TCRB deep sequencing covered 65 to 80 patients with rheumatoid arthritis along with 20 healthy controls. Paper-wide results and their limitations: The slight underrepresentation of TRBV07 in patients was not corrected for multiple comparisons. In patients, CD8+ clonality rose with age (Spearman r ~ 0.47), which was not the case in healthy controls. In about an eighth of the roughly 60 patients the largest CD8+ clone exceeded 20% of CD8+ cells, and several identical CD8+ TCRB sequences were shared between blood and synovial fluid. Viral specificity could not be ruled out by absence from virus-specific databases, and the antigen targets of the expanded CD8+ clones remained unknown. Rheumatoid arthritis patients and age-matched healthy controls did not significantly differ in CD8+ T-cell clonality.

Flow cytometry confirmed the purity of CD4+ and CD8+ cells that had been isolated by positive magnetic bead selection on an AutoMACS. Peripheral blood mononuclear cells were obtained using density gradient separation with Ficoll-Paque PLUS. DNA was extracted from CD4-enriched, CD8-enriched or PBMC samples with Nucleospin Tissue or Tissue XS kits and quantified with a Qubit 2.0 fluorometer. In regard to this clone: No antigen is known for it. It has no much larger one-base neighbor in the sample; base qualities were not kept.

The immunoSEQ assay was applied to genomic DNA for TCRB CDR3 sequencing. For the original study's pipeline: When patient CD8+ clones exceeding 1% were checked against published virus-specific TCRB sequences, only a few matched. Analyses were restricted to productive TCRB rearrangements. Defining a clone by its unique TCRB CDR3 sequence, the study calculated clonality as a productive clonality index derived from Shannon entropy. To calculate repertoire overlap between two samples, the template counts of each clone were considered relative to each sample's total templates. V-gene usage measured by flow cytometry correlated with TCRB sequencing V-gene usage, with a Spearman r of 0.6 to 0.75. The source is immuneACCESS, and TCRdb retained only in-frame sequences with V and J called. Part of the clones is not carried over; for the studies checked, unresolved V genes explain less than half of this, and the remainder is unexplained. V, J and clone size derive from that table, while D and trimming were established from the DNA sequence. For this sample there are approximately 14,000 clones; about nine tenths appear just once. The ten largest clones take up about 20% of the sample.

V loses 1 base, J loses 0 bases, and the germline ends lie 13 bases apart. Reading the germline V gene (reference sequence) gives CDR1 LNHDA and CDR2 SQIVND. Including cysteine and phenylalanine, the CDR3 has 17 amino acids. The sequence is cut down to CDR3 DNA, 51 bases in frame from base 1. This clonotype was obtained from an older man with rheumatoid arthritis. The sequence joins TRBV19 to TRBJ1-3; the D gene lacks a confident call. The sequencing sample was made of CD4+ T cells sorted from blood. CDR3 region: CASSIGGVASSGNTIYF. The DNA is TGTGCCAGTAGTATAGGTGGAGTTGCCTCCTCTGGAAACACCATATATTTT.